This T cell receptor beta chain was captured by sequencing in a study of blood T cell repertoires in COVID-19. Overall study context: The study drew acute and convalescent COVID-19 samples from the United States, Italy and Spain. The analysed material was cDNA or gDNA that came from T cells, B-cell-depleted T cells, or PBMCs.

In the authors' methods: Counts of nucleated cells, estimated from reference gene primer amplification, were obtained. The repertoire was sequenced with immunoSEQ multiplex PCR; TCRdb's copy has only in-frame clones and lacks some. D and trimming were read from the DNA, whereas the V and J calls and clone size are those reported in that table. The sample shows approximately 70,000 clones, more than 65% of them seen only once. The CDR3 is 16 amino acids. Germline V gene lookup returns CDR1 SGHRS and CDR2 YFSETQ. After removal of 1 base from V and 3 bases from J, the junction contained 7 bases not matched to a gene.

The sequence derives from a woman aged 70-85 years with acute or convalescent COVID-19. The sample comprised peripheral blood. This chain links TRBV5-1 with TRBJ2-1, with 7 bases that match TRBD2. The CDR3 nucleotides are TGCGCCAGCAGCTTGACTAGCGCCACGGGCTACAATGAGCAGTTCTTC. Amino acid sequence: CASSLTSATGYNEQFF.